In its sample, the clone carrying this TCR beta chain was seen once. This record comes from a study of T cells after yellow fever vaccination. One entry per CDR3 protein, called by TCRdb with MiXCR from the 5' RACE reads. The table lists around 260,000 distinct CDR3 sequences, roughly 4.8% of them singletons, with around 3.3% in the top ten. The length of the CDR3 is 16 residues. Germline trimming cut 5 bases from V and 2 bases from J; bases unmatched to any gene: 8. Germline V gives CDR1 KGHSH, CDR2 LQKENI. The specimen was CD4+ T cells sorted from PBMCs, collected on the day of the yellow fever booster vaccination. V gene TRBV18 combines with J gene TRBJ2-1; 8 positions agree with TRBD1. This TCR derives from a man between 18 and 29 years old who received the YFV17D yellow fever vaccine. CDR3 in DNA: TGTGCCAGCTCATCCGCAGGGGGCCTCACCTACAATGAGCAGTTCTTC. It is translated as CASSSAGGLTYNEQFF.